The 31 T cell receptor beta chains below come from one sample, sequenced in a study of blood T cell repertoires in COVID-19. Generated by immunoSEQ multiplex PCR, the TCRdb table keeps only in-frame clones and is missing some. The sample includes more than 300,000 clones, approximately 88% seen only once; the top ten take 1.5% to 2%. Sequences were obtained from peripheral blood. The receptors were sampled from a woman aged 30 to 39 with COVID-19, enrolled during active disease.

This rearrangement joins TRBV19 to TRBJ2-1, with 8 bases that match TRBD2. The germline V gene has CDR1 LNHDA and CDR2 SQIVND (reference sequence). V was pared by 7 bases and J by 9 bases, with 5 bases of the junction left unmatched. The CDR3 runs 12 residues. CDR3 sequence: CASTIGGAEQFF. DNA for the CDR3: TGTGCCAGTACAATCGGGGGGGCTGAGCAGTTCTTC.

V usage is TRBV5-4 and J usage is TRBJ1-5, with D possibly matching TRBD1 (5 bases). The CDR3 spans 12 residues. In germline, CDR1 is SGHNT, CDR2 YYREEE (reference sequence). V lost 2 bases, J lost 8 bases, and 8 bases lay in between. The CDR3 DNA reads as TGTGCCAGCAGCTTCCGGGGGGAGCCCCAGCATTTT. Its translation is CASSFRGEPQHF.

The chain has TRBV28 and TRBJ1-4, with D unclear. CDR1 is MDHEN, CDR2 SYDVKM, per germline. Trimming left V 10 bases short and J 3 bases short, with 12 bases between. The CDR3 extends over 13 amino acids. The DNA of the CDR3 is TGTGCCACCGAGGGTTCGGCTAATGAAAAACTGTTTTTT. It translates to CATEGSANEKLFF.

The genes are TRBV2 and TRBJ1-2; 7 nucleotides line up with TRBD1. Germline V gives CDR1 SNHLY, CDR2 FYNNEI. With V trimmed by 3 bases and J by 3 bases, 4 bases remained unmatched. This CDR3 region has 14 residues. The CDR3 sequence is CASSETGMYYGYTF. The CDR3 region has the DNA TGTGCCAGCAGTGAGACAGGGATGTACTATGGCTACACCTTC. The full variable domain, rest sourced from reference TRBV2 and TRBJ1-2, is EPEVTQTPSHQVTQMGQEVILRCVPISNHLYFYWYRQILGQKVEFLVSFYNNEISEKSEIFDDQFSVERPDGSNFTLKIRSTKLEDSAMYFCASSETGMYYGYTFGSGTRLTVV.

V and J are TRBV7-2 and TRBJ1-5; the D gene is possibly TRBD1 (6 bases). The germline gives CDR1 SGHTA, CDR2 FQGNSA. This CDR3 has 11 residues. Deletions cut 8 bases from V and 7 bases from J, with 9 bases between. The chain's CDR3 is CASGGGQPQHF. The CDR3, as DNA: TGTGCCAGCGGGGGGGGCCAGCCCCAGCATTTT.

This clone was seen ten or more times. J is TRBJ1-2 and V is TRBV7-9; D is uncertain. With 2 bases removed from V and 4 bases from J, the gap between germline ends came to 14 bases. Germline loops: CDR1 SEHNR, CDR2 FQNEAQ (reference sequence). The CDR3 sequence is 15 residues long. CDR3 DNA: TGTGCCAGCAGCTTACCCGACAAAGCCAGCTATGGCTACACCTTC. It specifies CASSLPDKASYGYTF.

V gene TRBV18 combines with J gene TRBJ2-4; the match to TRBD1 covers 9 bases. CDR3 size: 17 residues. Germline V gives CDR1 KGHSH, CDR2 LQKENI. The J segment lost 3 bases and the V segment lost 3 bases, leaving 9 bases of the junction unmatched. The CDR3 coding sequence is TGTGCCAGCTCACCTCTCGGGACAGGGTCCCACAAAAACATTCAGTACTTC. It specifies CASSPLGTGSHKNIQYF. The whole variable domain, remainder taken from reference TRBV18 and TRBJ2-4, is NAGVMQNPRHLVRRRGQEARLRCSPMKGHSHVYWYRQLPEEGLKFMVYLQKENIIDESGMPKERFSAEFPKEGPSILRIQQVVRGDSAAYFCASSPLGTGSHKNIQYFGAGTRLSVL.

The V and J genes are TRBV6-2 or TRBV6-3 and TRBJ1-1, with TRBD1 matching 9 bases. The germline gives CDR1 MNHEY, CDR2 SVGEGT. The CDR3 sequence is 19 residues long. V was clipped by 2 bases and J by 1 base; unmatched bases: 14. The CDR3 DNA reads TGTGCCAGCAGTTACCCCCCCGACGGGACAGGGTGGGGGAACACTGAAGCTTTCTTT. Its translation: CASSYPPDGTGWGNTEAFF.

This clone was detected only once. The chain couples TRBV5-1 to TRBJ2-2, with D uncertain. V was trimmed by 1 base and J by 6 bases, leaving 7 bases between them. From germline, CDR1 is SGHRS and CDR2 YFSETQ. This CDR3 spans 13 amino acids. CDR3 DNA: TGCGCCAGCAGCTTGCAGGCCGCCGGGGAGCTGTTTTTT. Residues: CASSLQAAGELFF.

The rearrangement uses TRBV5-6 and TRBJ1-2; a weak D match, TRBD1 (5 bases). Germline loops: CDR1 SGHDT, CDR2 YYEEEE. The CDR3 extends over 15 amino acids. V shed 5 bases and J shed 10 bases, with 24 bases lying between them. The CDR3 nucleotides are TGTGCCAGCAGTTCCTTAGGAAGGGGCGAGGTTGCCTACACCTTC. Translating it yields CASSSLGRGEVAYTF.

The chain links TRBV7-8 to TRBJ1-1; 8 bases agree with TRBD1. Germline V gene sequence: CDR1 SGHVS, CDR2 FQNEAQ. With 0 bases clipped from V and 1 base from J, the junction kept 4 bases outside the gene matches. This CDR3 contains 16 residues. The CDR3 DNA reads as TGTGCCAGCAGCTTAGCGCGACAGGGGACGAACACTGAAGCTTTCTTT. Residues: CASSLARQGTNTEAFF. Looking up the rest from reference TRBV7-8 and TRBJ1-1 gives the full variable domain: GAGVSQSPRYKVAKRGQDVALRCDPISGHVSLFWYQQALGQGPEFLTYFQNEAQLDKSGLPSDRFFAERPEGSVSTLKIQRTQQEDSAVYLCASSLARQGTNTEAFFGQGTRLTVV.

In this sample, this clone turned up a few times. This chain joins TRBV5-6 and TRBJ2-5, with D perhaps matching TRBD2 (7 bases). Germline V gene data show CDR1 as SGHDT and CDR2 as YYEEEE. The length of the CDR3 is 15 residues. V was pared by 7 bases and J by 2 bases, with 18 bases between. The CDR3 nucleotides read TGTGCCAGCGATAATTGGGGGGGACAACAAGAGACCCAGTACTTC. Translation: CASDNWGGQQETQYF.

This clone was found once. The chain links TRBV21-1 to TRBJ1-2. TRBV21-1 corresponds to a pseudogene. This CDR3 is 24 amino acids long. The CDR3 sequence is CASSKKGVPKKRGGRPPPNYGYTF. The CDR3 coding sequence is TGTGCCAGCAGCAAAAAAGGGGTCCCAAAAAAGAGGGGGGGCAGACCACCCCCTAACTATGGCTACACCTTC.

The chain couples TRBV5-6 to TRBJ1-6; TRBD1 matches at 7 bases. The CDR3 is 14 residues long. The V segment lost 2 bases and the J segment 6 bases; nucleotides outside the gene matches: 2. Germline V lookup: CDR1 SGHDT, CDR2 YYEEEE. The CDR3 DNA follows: TGTGCCAGCAGCTTCACAGGGGTTAATTCACCCCTCCACTTT. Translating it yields CASSFTGVNSPLHF.

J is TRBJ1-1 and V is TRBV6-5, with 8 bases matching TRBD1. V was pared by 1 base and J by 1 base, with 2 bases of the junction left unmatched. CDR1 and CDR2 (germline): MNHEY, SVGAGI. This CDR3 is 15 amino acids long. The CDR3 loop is CASSYYRGGNTEAFF. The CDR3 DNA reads TGTGCCAGCAGTTACTACAGGGGGGGGAACACTGAAGCTTTCTTT.

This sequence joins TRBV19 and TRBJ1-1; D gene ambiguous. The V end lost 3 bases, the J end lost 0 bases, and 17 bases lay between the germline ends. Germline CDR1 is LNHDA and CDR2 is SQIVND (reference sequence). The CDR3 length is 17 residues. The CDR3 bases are TGTGCCAGTAGTATGGCGGGGAGTATGGCTATGAACACTGAAGCTTTCTTT. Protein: CASSMAGSMAMNTEAFF.

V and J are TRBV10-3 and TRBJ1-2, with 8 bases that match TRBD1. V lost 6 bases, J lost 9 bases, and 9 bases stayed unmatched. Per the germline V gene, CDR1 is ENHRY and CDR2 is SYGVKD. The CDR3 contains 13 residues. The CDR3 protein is CAISPDRGLSYTF. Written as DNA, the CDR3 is TGTGCCATCAGCCCCGACAGGGGATTGAGCTACACCTTC.

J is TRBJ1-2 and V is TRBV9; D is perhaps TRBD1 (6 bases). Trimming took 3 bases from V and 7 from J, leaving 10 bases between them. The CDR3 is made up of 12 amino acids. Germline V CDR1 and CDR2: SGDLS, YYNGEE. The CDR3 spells CASSGDRFGYTF. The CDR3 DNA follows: TGTGCCAGCAGCGGCGACAGGTTTGGCTACACCTTC.

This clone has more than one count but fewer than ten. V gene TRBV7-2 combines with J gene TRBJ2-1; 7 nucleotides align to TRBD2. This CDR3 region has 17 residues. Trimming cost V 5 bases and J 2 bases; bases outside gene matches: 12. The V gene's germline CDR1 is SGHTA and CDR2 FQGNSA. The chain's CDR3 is CASSPVGRGFTYNEQFF. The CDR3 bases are TGTGCCAGCAGCCCGGTGGGGCGGGGGTTCACCTACAATGAGCAGTTCTTC.

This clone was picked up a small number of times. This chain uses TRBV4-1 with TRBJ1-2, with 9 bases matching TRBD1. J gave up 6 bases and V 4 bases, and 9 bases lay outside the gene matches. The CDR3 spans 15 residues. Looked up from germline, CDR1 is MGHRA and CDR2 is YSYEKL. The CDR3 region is CASSPSSTGGNGYTF. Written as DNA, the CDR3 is TGCGCCAGCAGCCCCTCTTCGACAGGGGGAAATGGCTACACCTTC.

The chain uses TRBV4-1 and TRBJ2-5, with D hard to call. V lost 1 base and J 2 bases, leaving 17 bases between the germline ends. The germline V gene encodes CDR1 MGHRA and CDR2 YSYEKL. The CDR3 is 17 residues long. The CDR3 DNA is TGCGCCAGCAGCCAAGTCCTTTCTAAAGGAGTACAAGAGACCCAGTACTTC. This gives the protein CASSQVLSKGVQETQYF.

DNA of the CDR3: TGTGCCAGCAGCTTTATAGGAGGGGGCCTAGATACGCAGTATTTT. It codes for CASSFIGGGLDTQYF. The chain uses TRBV7-9 and TRBJ2-3; a weak D match, TRBD1 (7 bases). Germline V gene data show CDR1 as SEHNR and CDR2 as FQNEAQ (reference sequence). The CDR3 runs 15 residues. Trimming took 3 bases from V and 5 from J, leaving 15 bases between them.

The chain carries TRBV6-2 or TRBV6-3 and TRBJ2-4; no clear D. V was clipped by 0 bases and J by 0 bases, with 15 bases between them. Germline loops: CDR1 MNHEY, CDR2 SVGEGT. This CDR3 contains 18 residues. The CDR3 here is CASSYSNKAGIAKNIQYF. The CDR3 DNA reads TGTGCCAGCAGTTACTCGAATAAGGCAGGCATAGCCAAAAACATTCAGTACTTC.

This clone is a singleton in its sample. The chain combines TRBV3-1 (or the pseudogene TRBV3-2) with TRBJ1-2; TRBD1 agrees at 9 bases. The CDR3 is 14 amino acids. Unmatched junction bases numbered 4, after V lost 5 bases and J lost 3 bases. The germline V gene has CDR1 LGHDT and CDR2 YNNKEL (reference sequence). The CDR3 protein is CASSGTGPYYGYTF. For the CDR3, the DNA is TGTGCCAGCAGCGGGACAGGGCCCTACTATGGCTACACCTTC.

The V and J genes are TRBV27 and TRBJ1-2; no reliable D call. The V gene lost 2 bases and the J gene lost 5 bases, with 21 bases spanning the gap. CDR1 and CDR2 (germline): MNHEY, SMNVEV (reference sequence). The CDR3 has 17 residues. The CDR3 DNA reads TGTGCCAGCAGTTTAGGTACACCGAAAGAACGTTTTTATGGCTACACCTTC. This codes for CASSLGTPKERFYGYTF.

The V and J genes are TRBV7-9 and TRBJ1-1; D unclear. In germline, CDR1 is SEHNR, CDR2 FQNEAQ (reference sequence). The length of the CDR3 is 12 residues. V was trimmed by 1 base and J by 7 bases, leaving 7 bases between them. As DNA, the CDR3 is TGTGCCAGCAGCTTAGAGTCGAGTGAAGCTTTCTTT. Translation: CASSLESSEAFF.

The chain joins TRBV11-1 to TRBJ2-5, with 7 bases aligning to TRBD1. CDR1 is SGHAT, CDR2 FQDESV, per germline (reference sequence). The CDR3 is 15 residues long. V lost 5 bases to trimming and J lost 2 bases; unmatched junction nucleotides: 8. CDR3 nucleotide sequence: TGTGCCAGCAGCCCCCTTGACAGGGATCAAGAGACCCAGTACTTC. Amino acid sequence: CASSPLDRDQETQYF.

CDR3 in DNA: TGCGCCAGCAGCCAAGGTACCACGGAGGCGGATACGCAGTATTTT. It translates to CASSQGTTEADTQYF. This chain uses TRBV4-3 with TRBJ2-3; weak D call: TRBD2 (5 bases). The CDR3 is made up of 15 amino acids. The ends were cut back, 1 base at V and 6 bases at J, with 14 bases in the middle. Germline-derived CDR1 and CDR2 are LGHNA and YSLEER.

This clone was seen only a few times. CDR3 sequence (DNA): TGCGCCAGCAGCCCCGGGACAGGGCGAATGGGAAGTGAAAAACTGTTTTTT. It encodes CASSPGTGRMGSEKLFF. The rearrangement uses TRBV4-1 and TRBJ1-4; 9 bases line up with TRBD1. Trimming took 4 bases from V and 7 from J; bases not matched to a gene: 13. Germline CDR1 MGHRA, CDR2 YSYEKL. This CDR3 region has 17 residues.

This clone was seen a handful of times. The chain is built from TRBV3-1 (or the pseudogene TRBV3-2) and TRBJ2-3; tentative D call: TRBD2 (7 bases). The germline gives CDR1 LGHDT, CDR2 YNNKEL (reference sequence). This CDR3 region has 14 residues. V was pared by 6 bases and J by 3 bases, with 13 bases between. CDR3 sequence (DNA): TGTGCCAGCAGTCGGCGGGGGCAGACAGATACGCAGTATTTT. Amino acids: CASSRRGQTDTQYF.

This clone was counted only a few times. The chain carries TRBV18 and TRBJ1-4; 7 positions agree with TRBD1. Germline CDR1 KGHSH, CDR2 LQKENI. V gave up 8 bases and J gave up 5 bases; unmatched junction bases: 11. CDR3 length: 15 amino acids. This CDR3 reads CASQSRQGSNEKLFF. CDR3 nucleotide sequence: TGTGCCAGCCAATCTCGACAGGGATCGAATGAAAAACTGTTTTTT.